One sample yielded the 25 T cell receptor beta chains listed below, sequenced in a study of T cell responses to AZD1222 COVID-19 vaccine. The table came from immunoSEQ multiplex PCR; TCRdb's copy has only in-frame clones and leaves some out. The sample has over 150,000 clones; about nine tenths are singletons. This material consisted of peripheral blood, taken on day 0 of AZD1222 vaccination. Source of these receptors: an adult in good health.

The chain has TRBV7-2 and TRBJ1-1, with unresolved D. Germline lookup yields CDR1 SGHTA and CDR2 FQGNSA. V lost 1 base and J 0 bases, leaving 9 bases between the germline ends. CDR3 size: 15 residues. The CDR3 DNA follows: TGTGCCAGCAGCTTAGTGGTCCAAATGAACACTGAAGCTTTCTTT. The encoded protein is CASSLVVQMNTEAFF.

The V gene is TRBV6-2 or TRBV6-3, the J gene TRBJ1-1, with a weak D call TRBD1 (6 bases). V was pared by 1 base and J by 6 bases, with 9 bases between. Germline V gene lookup returns CDR1 MNHEY and CDR2 SVGEGT. There are 13 residues in the CDR3. Here the CDR3 reads CASSYLAGAEAFF. CDR3 bases: TGTGCCAGCAGTTACTTGGCAGGGGCTGAAGCTTTCTTT.

The gene calls are TRBV11-1 and TRBJ1-1; D is unclear. Per the germline V gene, CDR1 is SGHAT and CDR2 is FQDESV (reference sequence). This CDR3 has 14 amino acids. Trimming stripped 8 bases from V and 1 base from J, with 14 bases between. CDR3 coding DNA: TGTGCCAGCGGTCCGCGACTTCAGAACACTGAAGCTTTCTTT. Protein sequence: CASGPRLQNTEAFF.

The chain links TRBV9 to TRBJ2-3; D ambiguous. The V and J ends lost 0 bases and 2 bases respectively, with 4 bases between them. CDR1 is SGDLS, CDR2 YYNGEE, per germline. There are 13 residues in the CDR3. CDR3 coding DNA: TGTGCCAGCAGCGTAGTGGCCACAGATACGCAGTATTTT. It codes for CASSVVATDTQYF.

The J gene is TRBJ1-3, the V gene TRBV14, with no clear D. Germline values: CDR1 SGHDN, CDR2 FVKESK. The V end was cut by 2 bases, the J end by 0 bases, with 5 bases between. The CDR3 contains 14 residues. The CDR3 DNA reads TGTGCCAGCAGCCAACGCGGCTCTGGAAACACCATATATTTT. Translation: CASSQRGSGNTIYF.

The genes are TRBV10-2 and TRBJ1-2; the D gene is possibly TRBD1 (5 bases). CDR3 length: 13 amino acids. Germline V CDR1 and CDR2: WSHSY, SAAADI. The V end lost 8 bases, the J end lost 3 bases, and 13 bases lay between the germline ends. Written as DNA, the CDR3 is TGCGCCAGCGGGGAGAGGACATACTATGGCTACACCTTC. Its protein product is CASGERTYYGYTF.

The V gene is TRBV15, the J gene TRBJ2-2; tentative D call: TRBD2 (5 bases). The germline CDR1 and CDR2 sequences are LNHNV and YYDKDF (reference sequence). V lost 7 bases, J lost 0 bases, and 6 bases lay in between. This CDR3 spans 13 amino acids. This CDR3 is CATKEANTGELFF. CDR3 bases: TGTGCCACCAAGGAGGCGAACACCGGGGAGCTGTTTTTT. Based on the CDR3 plus reference TRBV15 and TRBJ2-2, the full variable domain is DAMVIQNPRYQVTQFGKPVTLSCSQTLNHNVMYWYQQKSSQAPKLLFHYYDKDFNNEADTPDNFQSRRPNTSFCFLDIRSPGLGDTAMYLCATKEANTGELFFGEGSRLTVL.

J is TRBJ1-5 and V is TRBV6-1; TRBD1 is a possible D gene (5 bases). V shed 2 bases and J shed 0 bases, with 14 bases lying between them. The germline V gene encodes CDR1 MNHNS and CDR2 SASEGT. This CDR3 is built from 17 residues. The DNA of the CDR3 is TGTGCCAGCAGTGAACTTGGGGGAAAGAATAGCAATCAGCCCCAGCATTTT. This translates into CASSELGGKNSNQPQHF.

This clone was observed a handful of times. The chain combines TRBV29-1 with TRBJ1-5; D is ambiguous. Trimming removed 5 bases from V and 5 bases from J, with 10 bases in between. There are 12 residues in the CDR3. Germline V gene sequence: CDR1 SQVTM, CDR2 ANQGSEA. CDR3 sequence: CSVKEGDQPQHF. The CDR3 DNA sequence: TGCAGCGTTAAGGAGGGAGATCAGCCCCAGCATTTT. Complete variable domain (other parts from reference TRBV29-1 and TRBJ1-5): SAVISQKPSRDICQRGTSLTIQCQVDSQVTMMFWYRQQPGQSLTLIATANQGSEATYESGFVIDKFPISRPNLTFSTLTVSNMSPEDSSIYLCSVKEGDQPQHFGDGTRLSIL.

This sequence joins TRBV20-1 and TRBJ2-5, with a weak D call TRBD2 (6 bases). Germline lookup yields CDR1 DFQATT and CDR2 SNEGSKA (reference sequence). V was pared by 3 bases and J by 1 base, with 12 bases between. The CDR3 is 14 residues long. The CDR3 DNA reads as TGCAGTGCTAGTACGGCGGGGCCCCAAGAGACCCAGTACTTC. It translates to CSASTAGPQETQYF.

V and J are TRBV3-1 (or the pseudogene TRBV3-2) and TRBJ1-5; D may be TRBD1 (6 bases). CDR1 and CDR2 (germline): LGHDT, YNNKEL (reference sequence). The CDR3 spans 15 residues. V was shortened by 4 bases and J by 2 bases, with 12 bases between the two germline ends. CDR3 loop: CASSPGAGGNQPQHF. For the CDR3, the DNA is TGTGCCAGCAGCCCAGGGGCAGGGGGCAATCAGCCCCAGCATTTT.

J is TRBJ1-1 and V is TRBV4-1, with a weak D call TRBD1 (6 bases). The germline CDR1 and CDR2 sequences are MGHRA and YSYEKL. The CDR3 runs 16 residues. Trimming pared 1 base from V and 0 bases from J, leaving 12 bases between. The CDR3 nucleotides are TGCGCCAGCAGCCAAGTCCCGAACAGGGTGAACACTGAAGCTTTCTTT. Its translation is CASSQVPNRVNTEAFF.

V gene TRBV6-6 combines with J gene TRBJ2-1; 11 nucleotides match TRBD2. J gave up 4 bases and V 5 bases, and 4 bases lay outside the gene matches. The CDR3 spans 15 residues. Germline V gives CDR1 MNHNY, CDR2 SVGAGI (reference sequence). CDR3 nucleotides: TGTGCCAGCAGTGTTAGCGGGGGGGCTTACAATGAGCAGTTCTTC. It translates to CASSVSGGAYNEQFF.

This clone has only one observation. The chain links TRBV14 to TRBJ1-1; 7 positions match TRBD1. After removal of 4 bases from V and 2 bases from J, the junction contained 7 bases not matched to a gene. There are 15 residues in the CDR3. Germline values: CDR1 SGHDN, CDR2 FVKESK. The CDR3 region has the DNA TGTGCCAGCAGCCTACTGGGGACAGTAAACACTGAAGCTTTCTTT. This codes for CASSLLGTVNTEAFF.

The V gene is TRBV18, the J gene TRBJ2-7, with a possible D match to TRBD1 (6 bases). The CDR3 has 13 amino acids. CDR1 KGHSH and CDR2 LQKENI come from the germline V gene. Trimming shortened V by 6 bases and J by 3 bases, and 12 bases separated the two germline ends. The CDR3: CASSLKDSYEQYF. The CDR3 DNA reads TGTGCCAGCTCGCTAAAGGACAGCTACGAGCAGTACTTC.

The V and J genes are TRBV10-3 and TRBJ2-7; D might be TRBD1 (5 bases). The V and J ends lost 8 bases and 1 base respectively, with 18 bases between them. The V gene's germline CDR1 is ENHRY and CDR2 SYGVKD. This CDR3 is 15 amino acids long. The CDR3 region is CAILKGQDGSYEQYF. DNA of the CDR3: TGTGCCATCCTCAAGGGGCAGGATGGGTCCTACGAGCAGTACTTC.

The rearrangement uses TRBV12-3 or TRBV12-4 and TRBJ2-7; no definite D call. The CDR3 totals 12 residues. With 4 bases removed from V and 5 bases from J, the gap between germline ends came to 9 bases. The DNA for the CDR3 is TGTGCCAGCAGTTCCGCCTACCACGAGCAGTACTTC. The encoded protein is CASSSAYHEQYF.

The chain has TRBV28 and TRBJ2-7; 10 bases fit TRBD2. This CDR3 has 16 residues. Germline V gene data show CDR1 as MDHEN and CDR2 as SYDVKM. After removal of 2 bases from V and 0 bases from J, the junction contained 4 bases not matched to a gene. CDR3 sequence reads: CASSLDLAGVSYEQYF. The CDR3, as DNA: TGTGCCAGCAGTTTAGACCTAGCGGGGGTCTCCTACGAGCAGTACTTC.

The chain combines TRBV10-3 with TRBJ1-5; TRBD1 aligns across 8 bases. There are 13 residues in the CDR3. J was trimmed by 3 bases and V by 9 bases; bases with no gene match: 4. The germline V gene encodes CDR1 ENHRY and CDR2 SYGVKD. As DNA, the CDR3 is TGTGCCATGGGACAGGCCCTCAATCAGCCCCAGCATTTT. This sequence encodes CAMGQALNQPQHF.

This clone has just one count. V and J are TRBV4-3 and TRBJ1-1, with D perhaps matching TRBD1 (6 bases). The CDR3 totals 14 residues. Germline lookup yields CDR1 LGHNA and CDR2 YSLEER. V was shortened by 3 bases and J by 6 bases, with 14 bases between the two germline ends. The CDR3 bases are TGCGCCAGCAGCCACGCGGGGGGGGCCCCTGAAGCTTTCTTT. Protein: CASSHAGGAPEAFF.

V gene TRBV11-2 combines with J gene TRBJ2-7, with D possibly TRBD2 on 6 matching bases. The CDR3 extends over 15 amino acids. V lost 6 bases to trimming and J lost 3 bases, with 18 bases between them. In germline, CDR1 is SGHAT, CDR2 FQNNGV. The CDR3 loop reads CASRTGRDLFYEQYF. The CDR3 nucleotides are TGTGCCAGCAGAACCGGACGGGACTTATTCTACGAGCAGTACTTC.

The chain has TRBV19 and TRBJ1-1; the D gene is possibly TRBD1 (5 bases). Trimming took off 2 bases at V and 4 bases at J, with 8 bases between the two ends. The CDR3 runs 13 residues. CDR1 LNHDA and CDR2 SQIVND come from the germline V gene (reference sequence). CDR3 in DNA: TGTGCCAGTAGTATATGGGGGGGCACTGAAGCTTTCTTT. Residues: CASSIWGGTEAFF.

The V and J genes are TRBV11-3 and TRBJ1-5; 10 positions agree with TRBD1. V shed 4 bases and J 4 bases; nucleotides not matched to a gene: 4. The CDR3 is 15 amino acids. Germline lookup yields CDR1 SGHNT and CDR2 YENEEA. CDR3 in amino acids: CASSCAGQGNQPQHF. The CDR3 DNA follows: TGTGCCAGCAGCTGTGCGGGACAGGGGAATCAGCCCCAGCATTTT.

This rearrangement joins TRBV14 to TRBJ2-5, with unresolved D. V lost 1 base to trimming and J lost 2 bases, with 5 bases between them. The CDR3 runs to 13 residues. The germline V gene has CDR1 SGHDN and CDR2 FVKESK. The DNA for the CDR3 is TGTGCCAGCAGCCAAGGACGGCAAGAGACCCAGTACTTC. Protein product: CASSQGRQETQYF.

A single count supports this clone. The rearrangement joins TRBV9 to TRBJ2-5, with 9 bases aligning to TRBD1. CDR1 and CDR2 (germline): SGDLS, YYNGEE. The V gene end was trimmed by 2 bases and the J gene end by 0 bases; junction bases not matched to a gene: 5. The CDR3 has 16 amino acids. The CDR3 nucleotides read TGTGCCAGCAGCGTGTGGGGGACAGGGAACCAAGAGACCCAGTACTTC. Its translation: CASSVWGTGNQETQYF.